Listed below are T cell receptor beta chains from one sample, sequenced in a study of control samples from healthy donors and cancer patients. Here immunoSEQ multiplex PCR was the method, and the copy in TCRdb shows in-frame clones only, minus some. The sample has 110,000 or so clones; approximately 90% are singletons. Sequencing was carried out using blood. The receptors here all came from a human donor in good health. The donor label of this sample is uncertain. Each CDR3 is given with its conserved first and last residue. The D gene is left open where the match is weak. Size is omitted from some rows. Given values are once, few, many or a class for expanded clones.

V gene	D gene	clone size	J gene	CDR3 DNA	CDR3 protein
TRBV19	-	-	TRBJ1-2	TGTGCCAGTAGTAGCGGGACATTCTATGGCTACACCTTC	CASSSGTFYGYTF
TRBV5-1	TRBD2	-	TRBJ2-2	TGCGCCAGCCAAGCGGGGGCCATGTACACCGGGGAGCTGTTTTTT	CASQAGAMYTGELFF
TRBV7-2	-	-	TRBJ2-3	TGTGCCAGCAGCTTATCTGATACGCAGTATTTT	CASSLSDTQYF
TRBV6-4	-	-	TRBJ1-2	TGTGCCAGCAGTACGGGCTACACCTTC	CASSTGYTF
TRBV18	TRBD1	-	TRBJ1-1	TGTGCCAGCTCAACACAGGGGAGGGATGAAGCTTTCTTT	CASSTQGRDEAFF
TRBV7-9	TRBD1	-	TRBJ2-1	TGTGCCAGCACCCCCGGACCGGAGACAGGGTCCTACAATGAGCAGTTCTTC	CASTPGPETGSYNEQFF
TRBV3-1/TRBV3-2	-	-	TRBJ1-1	TGTGCCAGCAGCCCATCAGGGATCACTGAAGCTTTCTTT	CASSPSGITEAFF
TRBV2	TRBD2	-	TRBJ2-7	TGTGCCAGCATGACTAGCGGGGCTGCCTACGAGCAGTACTTC	CASMTSGAAYEQYF
TRBV11-2	TRBD1	-	TRBJ1-6	TGTGCCAGCAGCCCTCAGACAGGGGCAACACCCCTCCACTTT	CASSPQTGATPLHF
TRBV6-5	-	once	TRBJ1-2	TGTGCCAGCAGGAGAGAAGTACAGCTGAACTATGGCTACACCTTC	CASRREVQLNYGYTF
TRBV5-1	TRBD1	-	TRBJ1-1	TGCGCCAGCAGCGAGACAGGGATGAACACTGAAGCTTTCTTT	CASSETGMNTEAFF
TRBV5-1	-	-	TRBJ1-1	TGCGCCAGCAGCTTGGCAACAGGCCCTATGAACACTGAAGCTTTCTTT	CASSLATGPMNTEAFF
TRBV5-6	TRBD1	-	TRBJ2-7	TGTGCCAGCACTCGACAGGGCCCCTACGAGCAGTACTTC	CASTRQGPYEQYF
TRBV30	-	-	TRBJ1-4	TGTGCCTGGAGTGTTCAGGGGAGGAATGAAAAACTGTTTTTT	CAWSVQGRNEKLFF